The 6 T cell receptor beta chains given below trace back to one sample, sequenced in a study of CD8 T cells in Susac syndrome. RNA totalling about 0.45 to 1 ug underwent reverse transcription with random hexamers. From the immunoSEQ multiplex PCR reads, TCRdb called clonotypes with MiXCR, one entry per CDR3 protein. The profile shows some 400,000 distinct CDR3 sequences, about 85% of them singletons. The sequencing sample was made of CD8+ T cells from PBMCs. These receptors all come from a human donor with multiple sclerosis.

The rearrangement links TRBV5-4 to TRBJ2-1; TRBD2 aligns across 11 bases. The V segment lost 4 bases and the J segment 8 bases; nucleotides outside the gene matches: 5. The CDR3 contains 14 residues. CDR1 SGHNT and CDR2 YYREEE come from the germline V gene (reference sequence). The CDR3 region has the DNA TGTGCCAGCAGCCATCTAGCGGGAGGCTATGAGCAGTTCTTC. Translated, it gives CASSHLAGGYEQFF.

The chain employs TRBV6-5 and TRBJ1-1; unclear D gene. V was clipped by 7 bases and J by 1 base, with 13 bases between them. The CDR3 sequence is 14 residues long. Per germline, CDR1 MNHEY and CDR2 SVGAGI. CDR3 region: CASTNGEENTEAFF. The CDR3 bases are TGTGCCAGCACTAACGGGGAAGAGAACACTGAAGCTTTCTTT.

This clonotype appeared once. The chain joins TRBV15 to TRBJ1-1; D is unresolved. V was shortened by 4 bases and J by 2 bases, with 8 bases between the two germline ends. The CDR3 totals 13 residues. Germline assignment: CDR1 LNHNV and CDR2 YYDKDF (reference sequence). The chain's CDR3 is CATSITGNTEAFF. The DNA of the CDR3 is TGTGCCACCAGCATCACCGGAAACACTGAAGCTTTCTTT.

The rearrangement uses TRBV20-1 and TRBJ1-5; 8 bases line up with TRBD1. The CDR3 extends over 15 amino acids. Germline V gene lookup returns CDR1 DFQATT and CDR2 SNEGSKA (reference sequence). J was trimmed by 0 bases and V by 5 bases; bases with no gene match: 6. This CDR3 is CSASDRAYSNQPQHF. For the CDR3, the DNA is TGCAGTGCTTCGGACAGGGCTTATAGCAATCAGCCCCAGCATTTT.

The rearrangement joins TRBV2 to TRBJ2-7; TRBD2 matches 9 bases. The CDR3 extends over 15 amino acids. Germline V lookup: CDR1 SNHLY, CDR2 FYNNEI. Unmatched junction bases numbered 7, after V lost 4 bases and J lost 3 bases. CDR3 sequence (DNA): TGTGCCAGCAGTGGAGTAGCGGGGGCTGACTACGAGCAGTACTTC. This encodes CASSGVAGADYEQYF.

The chain carries TRBV9 and TRBJ2-1, with a possible D match to TRBD1 (6 bases). Germline assignment: CDR1 SGDLS and CDR2 YYNGEE. The CDR3 loop spans 14 amino acids. V was clipped by 3 bases and J by 9 bases, with 16 bases between them. The CDR3 DNA reads TGTGCCAGCAGCGGCCTCCAAGACAGGAGTGAGCAGTTCTTC. It codes for CASSGLQDRSEQFF.